This TCR beta chain was retrieved from a study of T-cell reconstitution after alpha-beta-depleted transplantation in children. Unique molecular identifiers were incorporated during preparation of the TCRbeta library. A single record per CDR3 protein comes from TCRdb applying MiXCR to the PCR reads. The repertoire holds some 240,000 distinct CDR3 sequences, about 12% seen once, with over 2% in the top ten. Trimming stripped 0 bases from V and 0 bases from J, with 9 bases between. This CDR3 has 16 residues. Germline values: CDR1 MGHRA, CDR2 YSYEKL. This clonotype was found many times. This material consisted of PBMCs from the stem cell graft donor, taken from the stem cell graft. The TCR sequence derives from a human donor who donated a stem cell graft to a child with acute lymphoblastic leukemia. The gene calls are TRBV4-1 and TRBJ2-1; D gene unclear. CDR3 sequence (DNA): TGCGCCAGCAGCCAAGATAAGTTGAGCTCCTACAATGAGCAGTTCTTC. Translated: CASSQDKLSSYNEQFF.